This T cell receptor beta chain appears in the sequencing data of a study of shared clonotypes between healthy human individuals. Findings and caveats of the study: Clonotype sharing among donors was expected to depend on sequencing depth. Generation probabilities were higher for clonotypes shared across all four sorted-subset donors than for unshared ones.

With regard to this clone: The antigen is not known.

CD8 cells classed as naive were CD45RO-negative and positively selected for CCR7, excluding terminally differentiated effector memory CD45RA+ cells. The germline CDR1 and CDR2 sequences are MDHEN and SYDVKM. Trimming took off 3 bases at V and 5 bases at J, with 13 bases between the two ends. The CDR3 has 14 amino acids. Per the study methods: There were no quality scores in the junction-only immunoSEQ sequences, so filtering differed. The table came from immunoSEQ multiplex PCR; TCRdb's copy has only in-frame clones and leaves some out. V, J and clone size reflect that table, while D and trimming were determined from the DNA. The data contain about 2 million clones, roughly 95% of them singletons.

The chain uses TRBV28 and TRBJ1-2, with D perhaps TRBD1 (5 bases). Sample: naive CD8+ T cells sorted from blood. This TCR derives from a young man in good health. CDR3 DNA sequence: TGTGCCAGCAGTTTGATATTGGGGGGATATGGCTACACCTTC. This sequence encodes CASSLILGGYGYTF.